This T cell receptor beta chain comes out of a study of blood T cell repertoires in COVID-19. Whole-study context: Sites across the United States, Italy and Spain contributed samples from acute and convalescent COVID-19. The analysed material was cDNA or gDNA that came from T cells, B-cell-depleted T cells, or PBMCs.

The CDR3 sequence is 17 residues long. Under the authors' procedure: Estimation of nucleated cell counts relied on the amplification of reference gene primers. Generated by immunoSEQ multiplex PCR, the TCRdb table keeps only in-frame clones and is missing some. D and trimming were read from the DNA, whereas the V and J calls and clone size are those reported in that table. The data show about 220,000 clones, roughly 80% seen once. It was during active infection that Seattle patients were enrolled and then longitudinally followed. Specimen: peripheral blood. The clonotype was recovered from a woman between 70 and 85 years old with COVID-19, enrolled during active disease. This chain connects TRBV21-1 to TRBJ2-1; the table gives TRBD1 as D, unverified against the DNA. TRBV21-1 has pseudogene status. The CDR3 reads CASSKGGDRIRYNEQFF. The CDR3 coding sequence is TGTGCCAGCAGCAAAGGAGGGGACAGGATTCGTTACAATGAGCAGTTCTTC.